The T cell receptor (beta chain) under discussion was sequenced for a study of T cells in Graves' hyperthyroidism and ophthalmopathy. The source material, RNA transcripts, was used to amplify TCR beta CDR3 regions. TCR CDR3 regions were first amplified by RT-PCR with HTBI primers. One entry per CDR3 protein results from TCRdb running MiXCR on the multiplex PCR reads. The table records around 690,000 distinct CDR3 sequences, around 15% of them present only once. Absent ophthalmopathy progression within 18 months defined stable Graves' hyperthyroidism. Deletions cut 2 bases from V and 0 bases from J, with 10 bases between. Germline loops: CDR1 LGHDT, CDR2 YNNKEL (reference sequence). CDR3 length: 16 residues.

The TCR sequence derives from a man aged 50 or older with Graves' hyperthyroidism. Sequencing was done on a sample of blood. The rearrangement uses TRBV3-1 and TRBJ2-2, with D possibly being TRBD2 (6 bases). The DNA for the CDR3 is TGTGCCAGCAGCCAATGGGACTCACCGAACACCGGGGAGCTGTTTTTT. Translating it yields CASSQWDSPNTGELFF.